One sample yielded the 19 T cell receptor beta chains listed below, sequenced in a study of blood T cell repertoires in COVID-19. Clones were read by immunoSEQ multiplex PCR, and TCRdb kept only the in-frame ones, dropping some. This table holds some 65,000 clones, approximately 83% found once. Specimen: peripheral blood. The receptor set was obtained from a man aged 35 to 55 with COVID-19, enrolled during active disease.

The V call is TRBV10-3, the J call TRBJ1-1, with TRBD1 identical over 7 bases. The CDR3 length is 15 residues. The germline CDR1 and CDR2 sequences are ENHRY and SYGVKD. Trimming took 9 bases from V and 1 from J; bases not matched to a gene: 11. The CDR3: CAMRSSGQPNTEAFF. The DNA of the CDR3 is TGTGCCATGCGGTCGTCGGGACAGCCGAACACTGAAGCTTTCTTT.

J is TRBJ2-3 and V is TRBV9; D remains ambiguous. V lost 0 bases, J lost 1 base, and 12 bases lay in between. The CDR3 totals 16 residues. Germline V gene data show CDR1 as SGDLS and CDR2 as YYNGEE. The chain's CDR3 is CASSVGTAVGTDTQYF. In DNA, the CDR3 is TGTGCCAGCAGCGTAGGAACGGCGGTTGGCACAGATACGCAGTATTTT.

This chain uses TRBV3-1 (or the pseudogene TRBV3-2) with TRBJ1-2, with TRBD1 matching 11 bases. The CDR3 extends over 15 amino acids. The germline V gene encodes CDR1 LGHDT and CDR2 YNNKEL (reference sequence). V dropped 3 bases and J dropped 4; count of bases not matched to a gene: 4. The CDR3 region has the DNA TGTGCCAGCAGCCAGGGACAGGGGGTAGTCTATGGCTACACCTTC. Translation: CASSQGQGVVYGYTF.

The rearrangement uses TRBV5-1 and TRBJ2-5; TRBD1 might be the D (5 bases). CDR1 and CDR2 from the germline V gene are SGHRS and YFSETQ. The CDR3 covers 13 residues. Trimming cost V 5 bases and J 0 bases, with 8 bases left between them. This CDR3 is CASRSGYQETQYF. The CDR3 DNA is TGCGCCAGCAGATCAGGGTACCAAGAGACCCAGTACTTC.

The chain links TRBV3-1 (or the pseudogene TRBV3-2) to TRBJ2-5; a possible D gene is TRBD2 (7 bases). The CDR3 is 16 amino acids. V lost 0 bases and J lost 7, with 18 bases in between. Germline values: CDR1 LGHDT, CDR2 YNNKEL (reference sequence). The CDR3 region has the DNA TGTGCCAGCAGCCAAGAATTCGGGGGGCCCTCTGGGACCCAGTACTTC. As protein: CASSQEFGGPSGTQYF.

This chain joins TRBV27 and TRBJ2-3, with a weak D call TRBD1 (7 bases). Trimming cost V 4 bases and J 3 bases, with 11 bases left between them. CDR3 length: 14 amino acids. The germline V gene encodes CDR1 MNHEY and CDR2 SMNVEV (reference sequence). Written as DNA, the CDR3 is TGTGCCAGCAGTTGGAGGGGGCCGACAGATACGCAGTATTTT. Translation: CASSWRGPTDTQYF.

This chain uses TRBV6-5 with TRBJ2-7; 7 positions agree with TRBD1. The CDR3 spans 14 residues. Germline V CDR1 and CDR2: MNHEY, SVGAGI. With 7 bases clipped from V and 0 bases from J, the junction kept 6 bases outside the gene matches. CDR3 sequence: CASTKTGLSYEQYF. The CDR3 bases are TGTGCCAGCACTAAGACAGGGCTCTCCTACGAGCAGTACTTC.

The V gene is TRBV7-3, the J gene TRBJ2-5, with 12 bases matching TRBD2. CDR1 is SGHTA and CDR2 is FQGTGA in the germline V gene. V was clipped by 0 bases and J by 5 bases; unmatched bases: 1. The CDR3 is made up of 15 amino acids. The CDR3, as DNA: TGTGCCAGCAGCTTAACAGGGACTAGCGGGGAGACCCAGTACTTC. The encoded protein is CASSLTGTSGETQYF.

This clone has just one count. The chain recombines TRBV2 with TRBJ1-3; D is unresolved. The CDR3 totals 16 residues. CDR1 is SNHLY and CDR2 is FYNNEI in the germline V gene. V was pared by 1 base and J by 0 bases, with 10 bases between. CDR3 DNA sequence: TGTGCCAGCAGTGAAGACAGAGACTACTCTGGAAACACCATATATTTT. Amino acid sequence: CASSEDRDYSGNTIYF.

The J gene is TRBJ2-6, the V gene TRBV5-5; D gene uncertain. V lost 4 bases and J 2 bases, leaving 13 bases between the germline ends. Germline loops: CDR1 SGHKS, CDR2 YYEKEE (reference sequence). The CDR3 spans 16 residues. Here the CDR3 reads CASSPPGEPGANVLTF. The CDR3, as DNA: TGTGCCAGCAGCCCTCCTGGAGAACCTGGGGCCAACGTCCTGACTTTC.

V gene TRBV19 combines with J gene TRBJ1-4; D unresolved. CDR1 is LNHDA, CDR2 SQIVND, per germline (reference sequence). V was cut by 5 bases and J by 5 bases, with 15 bases left in between. The CDR3 runs to 15 residues. The CDR3 DNA reads as TGTGCCAGTAGTCCCAGGTCGAGGGAGAATGAAAAACTGTTTTTT. It yields the protein CASSPRSRENEKLFF.

The J gene is TRBJ2-5, the V gene TRBV9, with 10 bases matching TRBD2. Losses at the gene ends were 2 bases for V and 2 bases for J; bases not matched to a gene: 12. In germline, CDR1 is SGDLS, CDR2 YYNGEE. This CDR3 comprises 18 residues. The CDR3 is CASSVGGSSGGFQETQYF. Written as DNA, the CDR3 is TGTGCCAGCAGCGTCGGAGGGAGTAGCGGGGGGTTTCAAGAGACCCAGTACTTC. The whole variable domain, filled in from reference TRBV9 and TRBJ2-5, reads DSGVTQTPKHLITATGQRVTLRCSPRSGDLSVYWYQQSLDQGLQFLIQYYNGEERAKGNILERFSAQQFPDLHSELNLSSLELGDSALYFCASSVGGSSGGFQETQYFGPGTRLLVL.

The chain carries TRBV10-3 and TRBJ2-5, with D possibly TRBD2 on 6 matching bases. The CDR3 runs 15 residues. Trimming left V 0 bases short and J 5 bases short, with 13 bases between. Germline loops: CDR1 ENHRY, CDR2 SYGVKD. The chain's CDR3 is CAISESFGGSETQYF. The CDR3 coding sequence is TGTGCCATCAGTGAGTCGTTCGGGGGATCGGAGACCCAGTACTTC.

The genes are TRBV9 and TRBJ2-7; TRBD2 is a possible D gene (5 bases). The CDR3 sequence is 16 residues long. Per the germline V gene, CDR1 is SGDLS and CDR2 is YYNGEE. The V and J ends lost 0 bases and 0 bases respectively, with 13 bases between them. The CDR3 DNA sequence: TGTGCCAGCAGCGTAGGATTCAGCGGAACCTCCTACGAGCAGTACTTC. Translating gives CASSVGFSGTSYEQYF.

The rearrangement links TRBV5-1 to TRBJ2-1, with TRBD1 matching over 9 bases. The CDR3 runs 13 residues. With 7 bases clipped from V and 6 bases from J, the junction kept 5 bases outside the gene matches. The germline V gene encodes CDR1 SGHRS and CDR2 YFSETQ. CDR3 in DNA: TGCGCCAGCGGGACAGGGAGTAGCAATGAGCAGTTCTTC. Protein sequence: CASGTGSSNEQFF.

The rearrangement joins TRBV25-1 to TRBJ2-7; 9 bases align to TRBD1. This CDR3 is 18 amino acids long. The J segment lost 0 bases and the V segment lost 2 bases, leaving 11 bases of the junction unmatched. The germline V gene has CDR1 MGHDK and CDR2 SYGVNS. The CDR3 bases are TGTGCCAGCAGTGAACCCCGTTTGGGGACAGGGACCTCCTACGAGCAGTACTTC. Residues: CASSEPRLGTGTSYEQYF.

The rearrangement links TRBV5-4 to TRBJ1-2, with D possibly being TRBD1 (6 bases). Germline values: CDR1 SGHNT, CDR2 YYREEE (reference sequence). The V and J ends lost 0 bases and 8 bases respectively, with 11 bases between them. The CDR3 has 13 residues. Here the CDR3 DNA reads TGTGCCAGCAGCTTGGACCGCCAGGGGGGCTACACCTTC. This encodes CASSLDRQGGYTF.

The chain recombines TRBV3-1 (or the pseudogene TRBV3-2) with TRBJ2-4; D is perhaps TRBD1 (6 bases). V shed 4 bases and J shed 8 bases, with 12 bases lying between them. The germline gives CDR1 LGHDT, CDR2 YNNKEL (reference sequence). The CDR3 contains 13 residues. CDR3 DNA: TGTGCCAGCAGCCTCAACAGGGAGTACATTCAGTACTTC. Protein: CASSLNREYIQYF.

This clone was seen only a few times. The genes are TRBV6-5 and TRBJ1-6; no clear D. The germline gives CDR1 MNHEY, CDR2 SVGAGI. This CDR3 contains 14 residues. Trimming took off 7 bases at V and 11 bases at J, with 18 bases between the two ends. CDR3 DNA: TGTGCCAGCAAAGGCCCGGACCCCGGGGCACCCCTCCACTTT. This gives the protein CASKGPDPGAPLHF.